Shown below are 12 T cell receptor beta chains from a single sample sequenced in a study of cytomegalovirus exposure and HLA in healthy donors. The PCR had 60 Vbeta and 13 Jbeta primers. Clones were read by immunoSEQ multiplex PCR, and TCRdb kept only the in-frame ones, dropping some. The sample includes roughly 150,000 clones, 60% to 80% seen only once; the top ten take around 11%. Sequenced sample: PBMCs. The source of these receptors is a man between 18 and 35 years old in good health and CMV-seropositive.

The rearrangement joins TRBV18 to TRBJ2-2, with D tentatively TRBD1 (6 bases). Germline loops: CDR1 KGHSH, CDR2 LQKENI. V shed 3 bases and J shed 5 bases, with 7 bases lying between them. The CDR3 contains 13 residues. The CDR3 loop is CASSPGQTGELFF. CDR3 DNA: TGTGCCAGCTCACCCGGACAGACCGGGGAGCTGTTTTTT.

This chain joins TRBV5-6 and TRBJ2-7; D not certain. The V end was cut by 0 bases, the J end by 1 base, with 14 bases between. This CDR3 is 16 amino acids long. Germline V CDR1 and CDR2: SGHDT, YYEEEE. CDR3 DNA sequence: TGTGCCAGCAGCTTGGGAGGTGGAATCCAATCCTACGAGCAGTACTTC. Its protein product is CASSLGGGIQSYEQYF.

This clone was seen once. The chain carries TRBV5-4 and TRBJ2-1, with 8 positions matching TRBD1. J gave up 3 bases and V 1 base, and 6 bases lay outside the gene matches. The CDR3 has 16 residues. CDR1 is SGHNT, CDR2 YYREEE, per germline (reference sequence). DNA for the CDR3: TGTGCCAGCAGCTTGCCTCCGACAGGGGTCTACAATGAGCAGTTCTTC. As protein: CASSLPPTGVYNEQFF.

The chain recombines TRBV15 with TRBJ2-1; 7 bases are a match to TRBD2. The CDR3 has 16 amino acids. The trim removed 3 bases at V and 0 bases at J, leaving 5 bases unmatched. Germline CDR1 LNHNV, CDR2 YYDKDF (reference sequence). This chain's CDR3 is CATSSIAGLSYNEQFF. In DNA form, the CDR3 reads TGTGCCACCAGCAGTATAGCGGGCCTCTCCTACAATGAGCAGTTCTTC.

The chain combines TRBV27 with TRBJ2-3; D might be TRBD1 (6 bases). Trimming pared 3 bases from V and 6 bases from J, leaving 10 bases between. CDR3 length equals 13 residues. The V gene's germline CDR1 is MNHEY and CDR2 SMNVEV (reference sequence). The CDR3 here is CASSFIRGDTQYF. Written as DNA, the CDR3 is TGTGCCAGCAGTTTTATCAGGGGTGATACGCAGTATTTT.

The V call is TRBV6-1, the J call TRBJ2-5, with D unclear. Matching the DNA end better, TRBJ2-7 makes the J call doubtful. Germline V gives CDR1 MNHNS, CDR2 SASEGT. The CDR3 loop spans 14 amino acids. CDR3: CASSQHGMSSEQYF. The CDR3 DNA reads as TGTGCCAGCAGCCAACATGGAATGTCGAGCGAGCAGTACTTC.

The gene calls are TRBV6-5 and TRBJ1-6; 8 nucleotides align to TRBD1. CDR1 and CDR2 from the germline V gene are MNHEY and SVGAGI. The CDR3 is 15 amino acids. Unmatched junction bases numbered 8, after V lost 4 bases and J lost 9 bases. CDR3 sequence reads: CASSSDDRGSSPLHF. The CDR3 DNA sequence: TGTGCCAGCAGTTCCGATGACAGGGGAAGTTCACCCCTCCACTTT.

V usage is TRBV4-1 and J usage is TRBJ2-7; possible D gene TRBD2, 5 bases. V shed 3 bases and J shed 5 bases, with 14 bases lying between them. Germline assignment: CDR1 MGHRA and CDR2 YSYEKL. The CDR3 spans 14 residues. CDR3 DNA sequence: TGCGCCAGCAGCCAGGGCTCTGGGAGCAACGAGCAGTACTTC. This sequence encodes CASSQGSGSNEQYF.

The chain uses TRBV13 and TRBJ2-5, with 12 bases that match TRBD2. This CDR3 spans 17 amino acids. Germline CDR1 PRHDT, CDR2 FYEKMQ (reference sequence). Trimming at V came to 8 bases and at J to 3 bases, leaving 13 bases not matched to a gene. Here the CDR3 reads CASLRWSSGRGEETQYF. CDR3 bases: TGTGCCAGCCTCAGGTGGTCTAGCGGGAGGGGAGAAGAGACCCAGTACTTC. Drawing the rest from reference TRBV13 and TRBJ2-5, the complete variable domain is AAGVIQSPRHLIKEKRETATLKCYPIPRHDTVYWYQQGPGQDPQFLISFYEKMQSDKGSIPDRFSAQQFSDYHSELNMSSLELGDSALYFCASLRWSSGRGEETQYFGPGTRLLVL.

The rearrangement links TRBV29-1 to TRBJ2-1; 12 positions agree with TRBD1. This CDR3 is built from 14 residues. V was pared by 4 bases and J by 10 bases, with 8 bases of the junction left unmatched. CDR1 is SQVTM, CDR2 ANQGSEA, per germline. This CDR3 reads CSVADRDRGQEQFF. CDR3 nucleotide sequence: TGCAGCGTTGCAGACCGGGACAGGGGGCAGGAGCAGTTCTTC.

The chain joins TRBV7-9 to TRBJ2-1, with 9 bases matching TRBD2. J gave up 8 bases and V 4 bases, and 9 bases lay outside the gene matches. The germline CDR1 and CDR2 sequences are SEHNR and FQNEAQ (reference sequence). The CDR3 runs 15 residues. CDR3 coding DNA: TGTGCCAGCAGCTCGGGACTAGCAGGGGGGCATGAGCAGTTCTTC. This sequence encodes CASSSGLAGGHEQFF. The full variable domain, rest sourced from reference TRBV7-9 and TRBJ2-1, is DTGVSQNPRHKITKRGQNVTFRCDPISEHNRLYWYRQTLGQGPEFLTYFQNEAQLEKSRLLSDRFSAERPKGSFSTLEIQRTEQGDSAMYLCASSSGLAGGHEQFFGPGTRLTVL.

This clone was observed once. V is TRBV15 and J is TRBJ2-7; no reliable D call. Trimming removed 0 bases from V and 4 bases from J, with 13 bases in between. Germline V gives CDR1 LNHNV, CDR2 YYDKDF (reference sequence). This CDR3 contains 15 residues. CDR3 sequence reads: CATSRELSGGYEQYF. Written as DNA, the CDR3 is TGTGCCACCAGCAGAGAACTGTCGGGTGGGTACGAGCAGTACTTC.